These 9 T cell receptor beta chains were all obtained from the same sample, sequenced in a study of blood T cells in healthy people across ages. A sample-barcoded 5' primer and a J-beta primer mix were used in a second PCR of roughly 6 to 11 cycles. TCRdb analysed the 5' RACE reads with MiXCR anew, one entry per CDR3 protein. The data hold some 1.5 million distinct CDR3 sequences, with roughly 27% observed a single time. The sequenced sample was blood. The receptors were sampled from a woman aged 25 to 39 in good health.

To note about this clonotype: Relative to the germline gene, one junction end is altered; a read error may explain this. The chain is built from TRBV2 and TRBJ2-3; a weak D match, TRBD1 (6 bases). Looked up from germline, CDR1 is SNHLY and CDR2 is FYNNEI. The CDR3 has 16 residues. CDR3: CTSSPNGTPSTDTQYF. The CDR3 DNA sequence: TGTACCAGCAGTCCGAATGGGACACCGAGCACAGATACGCAGTATTTT.

The chain carries TRBV6-1 and TRBJ1-2; TRBD1 matches at 9 bases. V shed 4 bases, J shed 2 bases, and the junction held 2 bases outside the gene matches. Germline values: CDR1 MNHNS, CDR2 SASEGT. CDR3 length: 14 amino acids. The CDR3 nucleotides read TGTGCCAGCAGTGGGGGGACAGGGAACTATGGCTACACCTTC. Translated, it gives CASSGGTGNYGYTF.

Notes on this clonotype: This may be a read error: a much more frequent sequence differs by one nucleotide. The chain carries TRBV7-6 and TRBJ2-1; no firm D call. With 2 bases removed from V and 2 bases from J, the gap between germline ends came to 10 bases. Germline V lookup: CDR1 SGHVS, CDR2 FNYEAQ. The length of the CDR3 is 15 residues. The CDR3 region has the DNA TGTGCCAGCAGCTTATCGGCGAGCCCCTACAATGAGCAGTTCTTC. As protein: CASSLSASPYNEQFF.

The chain has TRBV11-2 and TRBJ2-5, with 9 bases that match TRBD1. The junction had 14 bases not matched to a gene; V was cut back by 2 bases and J by 7 bases. The length of the CDR3 is 17 residues. The germline CDR1 and CDR2 sequences are SGHAT and FQNNGV. CDR3 nucleotides: TGTGCCAGCAGCTTAAGGGACCCCGGACAGGGGATAGGGACCCAGTACTTC. Protein sequence: CASSLRDPGQGIGTQYF.

This clonotype was observed many times. The rearrangement links TRBV7-2 to TRBJ2-5, with D possibly being TRBD2 (5 bases). The CDR3 has 13 amino acids. Trimming took off 4 bases at V and 4 bases at J, with 10 bases between the two ends. The germline CDR1 and CDR2 sequences are SGHTA and FQGNSA. CDR3 region: CASSSTSLETQYF. DNA for the CDR3: TGTGCCAGCAGCTCTACTAGTTTAGAGACCCAGTACTTC.

As for this clonotype: A single base separates this from a much larger clone, so it may be a read error. The chain combines TRBV6-5 with TRBJ2-1; the match to TRBD2 covers 15 bases. Germline CDR1 MNHEY, CDR2 SVGAGI. CDR3 length equals 14 residues. As DNA, the CDR3 is TGTGTCAGCAGGACTAGCGGGGGGGCTTTTGAGCAGTTCTTC. Amino acids: CVSRTSGGAFEQFF.

This clonotype was observed a few times. The rearrangement uses TRBV28 and TRBJ1-6; 7 positions match TRBD1. This CDR3 has 17 residues. CDR1 is MDHEN, CDR2 SYDVKM, per germline. V shed 4 bases and J 2 bases; nucleotides not matched to a gene: 8. CDR3 DNA sequence: TGTGCCAGCAGTTCTACAGGGGTCACGGCCTATAATTCACCCCTCCACTTT. The encoded protein is CASSSTGVTAYNSPLHF.

In this sample, this clonotype turned up a few times. The rearrangement uses TRBV12-3 or TRBV12-4 and TRBJ1-4; no clear D. Trimming cost V 8 bases and J 6 bases, with 13 bases left between them. The CDR3 length is 13 residues. In nucleotides, the CDR3 is TGTGCCAGCTCCCCCTCTGATCATGAAAAACTGTTTTTT. Translated: CASSPSDHEKLFF.

This sequence joins TRBV20-1 and TRBJ1-1; no reliable D call. Trimming cost V 0 bases and J 1 base, with 12 bases left between them. Germline V gene data show CDR1 as DFQATT and CDR2 as SNEGSKA (reference sequence). This CDR3 has 15 amino acids. The CDR3 reads CSARDRGHPNTEAFF. The CDR3 DNA follows: TGCAGTGCTAGAGATCGTGGGCACCCGAACACTGAAGCTTTCTTT.